The next 13 T cell receptor beta chains were all read from a single sample in a study of blood T cell repertoires in COVID-19. TCRdb's copy holds only in-frame clones and misses some; the assay was immunoSEQ multiplex PCR. The sample lists tens of thousands of clones; 89% were seen once. The specimen sequenced was peripheral blood. The receptors here all came from a middle-aged man with COVID-19, enrolled during active disease.

The V gene is TRBV3-1 (or the pseudogene TRBV3-2), the J gene TRBJ2-1, with 15 nucleotides matching TRBD2. The V gene end was trimmed by 4 bases and the J gene end by 6 bases; junction bases not matched to a gene: 10. The CDR3 runs to 18 residues. The germline V gene has CDR1 LGHDT and CDR2 YNNKEL (reference sequence). The CDR3 loop reads CASSPRTSGGAKFNEQFF. The CDR3 nucleotides are TGTGCCAGCAGCCCCCGGACTAGCGGGGGGGCCAAGTTCAATGAGCAGTTCTTC.

The chain combines TRBV2 with TRBJ2-3; D remains unclear. V lost 7 bases, J lost 4 bases, and 9 bases lay in between. Germline V gene data show CDR1 as SNHLY and CDR2 as FYNNEI. The CDR3 is 12 amino acids. This CDR3 reads CASTSVADTQYF. CDR3 sequence (DNA): TGTGCCAGCACCAGCGTAGCAGATACGCAGTATTTT.

This chain joins TRBV18 and TRBJ2-5, with TRBD1 matching over 8 bases. The CDR3 totals 15 residues. Per the germline V gene, CDR1 is KGHSH and CDR2 is LQKENI. The V gene end was trimmed by 5 bases and the J gene end by 5 bases; junction bases not matched to a gene: 10. The CDR3: CASSSRQGAAETQYF. The CDR3 DNA reads as TGTGCCAGCTCATCCCGTCAGGGGGCAGCTGAGACCCAGTACTTC.

This chain joins TRBV27 and TRBJ1-6, with 7 bases lining up with TRBD1. The CDR3 is 14 residues long. The ends lost 7 bases at V and 9 bases at J; junction bases unmatched: 9. Germline loops: CDR1 MNHEY, CDR2 SMNVEV (reference sequence). In DNA form, the CDR3 reads TGTGCCAGCAACCCCAGACAGGGCGGTTCACCCCTCCACTTT. This sequence encodes CASNPRQGGSPLHF.

The gene calls are TRBV12-3 or TRBV12-4 and TRBJ2-1; D gene unclear. V was clipped by 2 bases and J by 8 bases, with 10 bases between them. The CDR3 totals 13 residues. CDR3 amino acids: CASSLPEIYEQFF. The CDR3 nucleotides are TGTGCCAGCAGTTTACCCGAGATTTATGAGCAGTTCTTC.

This chain links TRBV7-8 with TRBJ1-2; 7 bases are a match to TRBD1. The germline gives CDR1 SGHVS, CDR2 FQNEAQ. Germline trimming cut 3 bases from V and 2 bases from J; bases unmatched to any gene: 6. The CDR3 is 15 amino acids. CDR3 loop: CASSFNPTGNYGYTF. Here the CDR3 DNA reads TGTGCCAGCAGCTTCAACCCGACAGGGAACTATGGCTACACCTTC.

This clone was observed a few times. The V gene is TRBV6-5, the J gene TRBJ1-5; D might be TRBD1 (6 bases). The germline V gene encodes CDR1 MNHEY and CDR2 SVGAGI. With 5 bases removed from V and 3 bases from J, the gap between germline ends came to 11 bases. The CDR3 spans 14 residues. This CDR3 is CASSRTGNNQPQHF. The CDR3, as DNA: TGTGCCAGCAGTAGAACAGGGAACAATCAGCCCCAGCATTTT.

The rearrangement joins TRBV5-4 to TRBJ1-2; 7 bases map to TRBD1. Germline CDR1 and CDR2: SGHNT and YYREEE (reference sequence). The CDR3 extends over 15 amino acids. After removal of 3 bases from V and 0 bases from J, the junction contained 5 bases not matched to a gene. In DNA form, the CDR3 reads TGTGCCAGCAGCTGGGACAGAATCTCTAACTATGGCTACACCTTC. This gives the protein CASSWDRISNYGYTF.

The chain has TRBV5-1 and TRBJ2-7; D is ambiguous. The germline CDR1 and CDR2 sequences are SGHRS and YFSETQ. V was pared by 4 bases and J by 3 bases, with 17 bases between. The CDR3 covers 15 residues. DNA for the CDR3: TGCGCCAGCAGCCCCTCCCCGGAAAGAGGCTACGAGCAGTACTTC. It translates to CASSPSPERGYEQYF.

V gene TRBV7-9 combines with J gene TRBJ2-3; D is perhaps TRBD1 (6 bases). The CDR3 is made up of 17 amino acids. Germline CDR1 is SEHNR and CDR2 is FQNEAQ (reference sequence). V was clipped by 7 bases and J by 3 bases, with 23 bases between them. The CDR3 protein is CASIKRLTGLETDTQYF. DNA of the CDR3: TGTGCCAGCATAAAGCGATTAACAGGGCTGGAGACAGATACGCAGTATTTT.

The chain joins TRBV6-6 to TRBJ1-2; 8 positions agree with TRBD1. The CDR3 contains 14 residues. With 6 bases clipped from V and 4 bases from J, the junction kept 7 bases outside the gene matches. Germline V lookup: CDR1 MNHNY, CDR2 SVGAGI (reference sequence). The CDR3 DNA sequence: TGTGCCAGCAGATCAGGGGGCGCGGGCTATGGCTACACCTTC. Its translation is CASRSGGAGYGYTF.

The rearrangement joins TRBV12-3 or TRBV12-4 to TRBJ2-7, with 7 nucleotides matching TRBD1. The CDR3 has 12 residues. V dropped 5 bases and J dropped 3; count of bases not matched to a gene: 1. CDR3 nucleotides: TGTGCCAGCAGTCGGGACAGCTACGAGCAGTACTTC. Translation: CASSRDSYEQYF.

In its sample, this clone was seen a few times. The chain joins TRBV30 to TRBJ1-1, with 8 nucleotides matching TRBD1. There are 13 residues in the CDR3. With V trimmed by 1 base and J by 5 bases, 3 bases remained unmatched. Germline CDR1 reads GTSNPN; CDR2 reads SVGIG (reference sequence). CDR3 region: CAWSANRGTEAFF. CDR3 nucleotide sequence: TGTGCCTGGAGTGCGAACAGGGGGACTGAAGCTTTCTTT. The full variable domain, with the rest looked up from reference TRBV30 and TRBJ1-1, is SQTIHQWPATLVQPVGSPLSLECTVEGTSNPNLYWYRQAAGRGLQLLFYSVGIGQISSEVPQNLSASRPQDRQFILSSKKLLLSDSGFYLCAWSANRGTEAFFGQGTRLTVV.